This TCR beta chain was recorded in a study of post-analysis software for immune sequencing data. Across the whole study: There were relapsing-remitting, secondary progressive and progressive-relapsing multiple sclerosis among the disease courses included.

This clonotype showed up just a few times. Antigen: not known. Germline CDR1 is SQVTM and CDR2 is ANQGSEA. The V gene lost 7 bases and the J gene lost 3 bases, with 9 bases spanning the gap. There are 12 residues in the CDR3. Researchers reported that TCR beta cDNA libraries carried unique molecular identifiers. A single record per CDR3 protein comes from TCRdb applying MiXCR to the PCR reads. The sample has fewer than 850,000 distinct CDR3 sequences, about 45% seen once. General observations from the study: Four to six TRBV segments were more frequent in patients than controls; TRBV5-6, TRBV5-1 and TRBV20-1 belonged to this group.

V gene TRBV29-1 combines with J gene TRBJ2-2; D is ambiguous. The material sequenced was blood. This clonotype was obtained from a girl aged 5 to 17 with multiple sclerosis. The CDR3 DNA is TGCAGCGCGCAGCCTGACACCGGGGAGCTGTTTTTT. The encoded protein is CSAQPDTGELFF.